This is a list of T cell receptor beta chains from one sample in a study of T cells in Graves' hyperthyroidism and ophthalmopathy. MiXCR, applied by TCRdb to the multiplex PCR reads, yields one record per CDR3 protein. The sample consists of about 400,000 distinct CDR3 sequences, about 16% of them appearing once. Sequencing was performed on blood. These receptors all come from a woman between 55 and 75 years old with Graves' ophthalmopathy. CDR3s include the opening cysteine and the closing phenylalanine or tryptophan. Each record gives: D gene, V gene, J gene, clone size, CDR3 DNA, CDR3 protein. D genes are given only for firm matches. Where a row states a size, it is once, few, many or the class of an expanded clone; other rows omit it.

>TRBD1|TRBV7-6|TRBJ1-3|NA
TGTGCCAGCAGCTTAGGGACAGGGGGCAGTGGAAACACCATATATTTT
CASSLGTGGSGNTIYF
>TRBD1|TRBV15|TRBJ2-5|many
TGTGCCACCAGCTCCGGGACAGGGGGAGAGACCCAGTACTTC
CATSSGTGGETQYF
>NA|TRBV10-3|TRBJ2-7|many
TGTGCCATCAGCCAGTTGGACGAGCAGTACTTC
CAISQLDEQYF
>NA|TRBV5-1|TRBJ2-7|NA
TGCGCCAGCAGCTCGCAGCAGGGTTGGATCGAGCAGTACTTC
CASSSQQGWIEQYF
>NA|TRBV7-3|TRBJ2-2|many
TGTGCCAGCAGCTTAGGACAGCCGGGCACCGGGGAGCTGTTTTTT
CASSLGQPGTGELFF
>NA|TRBV5-1|TRBJ2-3|many
TGCGCCAGCAGGCCAGACAGGGATACGCAGTATTTT
CASRPDRDTQYF
>TRBD2|TRBV20-1|TRBJ2-2|many
TGCAGTGCTAGAGATTTTCGGGCGGGAGGGAACACCGGGGAGCTGTTTTTT
CSARDFRAGGNTGELFF
>TRBD2|TRBV20-1|TRBJ2-1|NA
TGCAGTGCCTCAGCGGGGAATGAGCAGTTCTTC
CSASAGNEQFF
>NA|TRBV20-1|TRBJ1-6|few
TGCAGTGCTAGTCTGACGACAAACTCCTATAATTCACCCCTCCACTTT
CSASLTTNSYNSPLHF
>TRBD1|TRBV20-1|TRBJ1-1|NA
TGCAGTGCTCCAGGACAGGGGGTCGGCACTGAAGCTTTCTTT
CSAPGQGVGTEAFF
>NA|TRBV20-1|TRBJ2-7|many
TGCAGTGCTAGAGACGCAGGGTCATCCTACGAGCAGTACTTC
CSARDAGSSYEQYF
>NA|TRBV29-1|TRBJ2-3|many
TGCAGCGTCGGACGGAGGGAGACAGATACGCAGTATTTT
CSVGRRETDTQYF
>NA|TRBV11-2|TRBJ2-1|many
TGTGCCAGCAGCCCCGACCTAGACTTCTACAATGAGCAGTTCTTC
CASSPDLDFYNEQFF
>NA|TRBV7-2|TRBJ2-7|many
TGTGCCAGCAGCGGGGGGCCCCAGAGGGATTACGAGCAGTACTTC
CASSGGPQRDYEQYF
>NA|TRBV6-1|TRBJ1-2|many
TGTGCCAGCAGTTCTAGGGGGGGGCTTTATGGCTACACCTTC
CASSSRGGLYGYTF
>NA|TRBV28|TRBJ2-5|many
TGTGCCAGCAGTTTATTGGGGCACCGGGTGGAAGAGACCCAGTACTTC
CASSLLGHRVEETQYF
>TRBD1|TRBV24-1|TRBJ1-5|few
TGTGCCACCCGGCAGGGGGGGAATCAGCCCCAGCATTTT
CATRQGGNQPQHF
>TRBD2|TRBV27|TRBJ2-3|NA
TGTGCCAGCAGCCCGCCCCCGGGACTAGCAGTCACAGATACGCAGTATTTT
CASSPPPGLAVTDTQYF
>NA|TRBV28|TRBJ1-5|few
TGTGCCAGCAGTTTACTTGAGGACTGGAGACCTTATAGCAATCAGCCCCAGCATTTT
CASSLLEDWRPYSNQPQHF
>TRBD2|TRBV7-9|TRBJ2-3|many
TGTGCCAGCAGCTCATGGACTAGCGGGACCAACACAGATACGCAGTATTTT
CASSSWTSGTNTDTQYF
>NA|TRBV3-1|TRBJ2-1|many
TGTGCCAGCAGTTTTTCCTACAATGAGCAGTTCTTC
CASSFSYNEQFF
>TRBD2|TRBV13|TRBJ2-3|many
TGTGCCAGCAGCATTGGACTAGCGGGACACCGAGGAGATACGCAGTATTTT
CASSIGLAGHRGDTQYF
>TRBD2|TRBV15|TRBJ2-7|NA
TGTGCCACCAGCAGTTCTCGGGAGGGGGCCTACGAGCAGTACTTC
CATSSSREGAYEQYF
>TRBD1|TRBV29-1|TRBJ2-3|NA
TGCAGCTCCGACAGGGGCACAGATACGCAGTATTTT
CSSDRGTDTQYF
>NA|TRBV19|TRBJ1-5|NA
TGTGCCAGTAGTATTAGTATTAGACAGCCCCAGCATTTT
CASSISIRQPQHF
>TRBD2|TRBV4-1|TRBJ2-5|NA
TGCGCCAGCAGCCAAGACGGCGGGGGTTGGGAGACCCAGTACTTC
CASSQDGGGWETQYF
>NA|TRBV6-1|TRBJ2-3|few
TGTGCCAGCAGTGGAAACCCGGGACTTTTCACAGATACGCAGTATTTT
CASSGNPGLFTDTQYF
>NA|TRBV7-2|TRBJ2-3|many
TGTGCCAGCAGCTTAGTTGCGGGATACACAGATACGCAGTATTTT
CASSLVAGYTDTQYF
>NA|TRBV7-9|TRBJ2-7|NA
TGTGCCAGCAGCCCCAGGCACGAGCAGTACTTC
CASSPRHEQYF